Described below is a single TCR beta chain sequence and its context. Its specificity is not known. Samples left unsorted employed some 95 million PBMCs for genomic DNA. The data originate from a study of shared clonotypes between healthy human individuals. Notes on the study in general: Limited genetic and exposure-history diversity came from having few donors.

Trimming shortened V by 6 bases and J by 4 bases, and 14 bases separated the two germline ends. CDR1 and CDR2 (germline): SGHVS, FQNEAQ. This CDR3 is built from 14 residues. Genomic DNA from each subset was divided evenly over several immunoSEQ plates. Here immunoSEQ multiplex PCR was the method, and the copy in TCRdb shows in-frame clones only, minus some. Counted here are 500,000 to 650,000 clones, roughly four fifths occurring once; the ten biggest clones make up about 12%. The chain has TRBV7-8 and TRBJ2-3; no firm D call. The sequence was obtained from a middle-aged woman in good health. Some clones in this sample may be carry-over from other donors' samples. Material for sequencing was PBMCs. In DNA, the CDR3 is TGTGCCAGCAGGCCCTCGCTTGGGGCAGATACGCAGTATTTT. Amino acids: CASRPSLGADTQYF.